This entry lists 10 T cell receptor beta chains sequenced from one sample in a study of blood T cell repertoires in COVID-19. Profiled with immunoSEQ multiplex PCR; TCRdb holds only in-frame clones, not every one. Found here are a few hundred thousand clones, about 88% of them singletons; the top ten hold roughly 3.9%. What was sequenced was peripheral blood. The receptors here all came from a man in his sixties who had recovered from COVID-19.

The rearrangement uses TRBV20-1 and TRBJ1-1; D is perhaps TRBD1 (6 bases). Trimming took 3 bases from V and 1 from J, leaving 12 bases between them. The germline gives CDR1 DFQATT, CDR2 SNEGSKA (reference sequence). The CDR3 sequence is 14 residues long. The CDR3 is CSASGQTPNTEAFF. The CDR3 DNA follows: TGCAGTGCTAGTGGACAGACCCCGAACACTGAAGCTTTCTTT.

The chain recombines TRBV5-8 with TRBJ1-5, with TRBD1 identical over 12 bases. Germline V gives CDR1 SGHTS, CDR2 YDEGEE. The CDR3 has 12 residues. With V trimmed by 1 base and J by 16 bases, 3 bases remained unmatched. The CDR3: CASSLYGTGGHF. In DNA, the CDR3 is TGTGCCAGCAGCTTGTACGGGACAGGGGGCCATTTT.

The rearrangement uses TRBV25-1 and TRBJ2-7; D may be TRBD1 (7 bases). CDR1 and CDR2 from the germline V gene are MGHDK and SYGVNS. This CDR3 contains 17 residues. Between the trimmed V and J ends, which lost 8 bases and 5 bases, there was a span of 28 bases. CDR3 region: CASAGGGRGRPDDEQYF. The CDR3, as DNA: TGTGCCAGCGCAGGAGGGGGCAGGGGCCGACCCGACGACGAGCAGTACTTC.

The chain couples TRBV18 to TRBJ2-1; 13 positions match TRBD2. With 3 bases clipped from V and 8 bases from J, the junction kept 4 bases outside the gene matches. The CDR3 is made up of 15 amino acids. Germline V lookup: CDR1 KGHSH, CDR2 LQKENI. The CDR3 is CASSPGLAGSDEQFF. The CDR3 DNA sequence: TGTGCCAGCTCACCGGGACTAGCGGGGTCCGATGAGCAGTTCTTC. The variable domain in full, completed from reference TRBV18 and TRBJ2-1, reads NAGVMQNPRHLVRRRGQEARLRCSPMKGHSHVYWYRQLPEEGLKFMVYLQKENIIDESGMPKERFSAEFPKEGPSILRIQQVVRGDSAAYFCASSPGLAGSDEQFFGPGTRLTVL.

The chain uses TRBV5-1 and TRBJ2-5; D not resolved. V lost 3 bases, J lost 4 bases, and 16 bases lay in between. Germline V gene lookup returns CDR1 SGHRS and CDR2 YFSETQ. The CDR3 has 15 residues. As DNA, the CDR3 is TGCGCCAGCAGCTCTAGGCCCGAGGATACAGAGACCCAGTACTTC. Encoded protein: CASSSRPEDTETQYF.

V and J are TRBV5-1 and TRBJ2-3; TRBD2 agrees at 11 bases. J lost 2 bases, V lost 3 bases, and 5 bases had no gene match. Germline V CDR1 and CDR2: SGHRS, YFSETQ. CDR3 length: 16 residues. The CDR3 nucleotides read TGCGCCAGCAGCTCCTTAGCGGGGGGGAACACAGATACGCAGTATTTT. Its translation: CASSSLAGGNTDTQYF.

The chain uses TRBV5-1 and TRBJ2-1, with 7 bases matching TRBD1. This CDR3 is built from 17 residues. Trimming cost V 1 base and J 0 bases; bases outside gene matches: 7. CDR1 and CDR2 (germline): SGHRS, YFSETQ. The CDR3 coding sequence is TGCGCCAGCAGCTTGATGCCGGGACAGAGCTCCTACAATGAGCAGTTCTTC. It translates to CASSLMPGQSSYNEQFF.

The J gene is TRBJ2-1, the V gene TRBV19; 10 bases are a match to TRBD1. The J segment lost 6 bases and the V segment lost 6 bases, leaving 11 bases of the junction unmatched. CDR3 size: 16 residues. The germline CDR1 and CDR2 sequences are LNHDA and SQIVND (reference sequence). CDR3 bases: TGTGCCAGTAGCCCGGCGGGGACAGGGGTCACCAATGAGCAGTTCTTC. Protein product: CASSPAGTGVTNEQFF. The whole variable domain, filled in from reference TRBV19 and TRBJ2-1, reads DGGITQSPKYLFRKEGQNVTLSCEQNLNHDAMYWYRQDPGQGLRLIYYSQIVNDFQKGDIAEGYSVSREKKESFPLTVTSAQKNPTAFYLCASSPAGTGVTNEQFFGPGTRLTVL.

The CDR3 is CASSGRGRATGELFF. CDR3 DNA: TGTGCCAGCAGCGGCAGGGGGCGCGCCACCGGGGAGCTGTTTTTT. V usage is TRBV7-2 and J usage is TRBJ2-2; 8 nucleotides agree with TRBD1. With 5 bases clipped from V and 4 bases from J, the junction kept 6 bases outside the gene matches. This CDR3 is built from 15 residues. Germline V gene data show CDR1 as SGHTA and CDR2 as FQGNSA. The full variable domain, completed using reference TRBV7-2 and TRBJ2-2, is GAGVSQSPSNKVTEKGKDVELRCDPISGHTALYWYRQSLGQGLEFLIYFQGNSAPDKSGLPSDRFSAERTGGSVSTLTIQRTQQEDSAVYLCASSGRGRATGELFFGEGSRLTVL.

This clone was found once. The chain links TRBV6-4 to TRBJ2-1, with 11 bases identical to TRBD2. Germline loops: CDR1 MRHNA, CDR2 SNTAGT. J lost 0 bases, V lost 0 bases, and 4 bases had no gene match. The CDR3 runs to 18 residues. The CDR3 loop is CASSDSPLAGGSYNEQFF. The CDR3 nucleotides read TGTGCCAGCAGTGACTCCCCTCTAGCGGGGGGCTCCTACAATGAGCAGTTCTTC.